These 11 T cell receptor beta chains share one sample of origin, sequenced in a study of beta chain features in type 1 diabetes. The sequenced template was cDNA made from the entire isolated RNA. Assay: immunoSEQ multiplex PCR; the TCRdb copy retains only in-frame clones and omits some. This table has some 220,000 clones, roughly 11% appearing once. Material for sequencing was central memory CD4+ T cells from blood. All receptors derive from a man between 18 and 29 years old in good health.

This clone was counted between two and nine times. This sequence joins TRBV6-6 and TRBJ2-1, with D hard to call. Per the germline V gene, CDR1 is MNHNY and CDR2 is SVGAGI (reference sequence). CDR3 length: 14 residues. V gave up 5 bases and J gave up 8 bases, with 16 bases separating them. The CDR3: CASSPSTAADEQFF. The CDR3 DNA sequence: TGTGCCAGCAGTCCAAGCACAGCAGCCGATGAGCAGTTCTTC.

This clone was found many times. The rearrangement links TRBV27 to TRBJ1-5, with D uncertain. The length of the CDR3 is 15 residues. V lost 4 bases and J lost 2, with 12 bases in between. Germline V gives CDR1 MNHEY, CDR2 SMNVEV (reference sequence). CDR3 loop: CASSSPGLGNQPQHF. In DNA, the CDR3 is TGTGCCAGCAGTTCGCCGGGTCTAGGCAATCAGCCCCAGCATTTT.

This clone was seen only a few times. The gene calls are TRBV2 and TRBJ2-2; D is undetermined. V was trimmed by 6 bases and J by 5 bases, leaving 7 bases between them. The CDR3 runs to 12 residues. Germline V gene sequence: CDR1 SNHLY, CDR2 FYNNEI. The CDR3 DNA sequence: TGTGCCAGCAGACTGGGAACCGGGGAGCTGTTTTTT. Protein sequence: CASRLGTGELFF.

The V gene is TRBV4-1, the J gene TRBJ2-7; TRBD2 aligns across 9 bases. Per germline, CDR1 MGHRA and CDR2 YSYEKL. After removal of 5 bases from V and 3 bases from J, the junction contained 8 bases not matched to a gene. The length of the CDR3 is 15 residues. The CDR3 loop reads CASSLAGVFGYEQYF. CDR3 DNA sequence: TGCGCCAGCAGCTTAGCGGGAGTATTTGGCTACGAGCAGTACTTC.

This clone was seen more than once but under ten times. Other DNA sequences in the same sample also yield this CDR3. The chain recombines TRBV28 with TRBJ2-1; D may be TRBD2 (5 bases). This CDR3 has 14 residues. V lost 2 bases, J lost 7 bases, and 12 bases lay in between. Per germline, CDR1 MDHEN and CDR2 SYDVKM. CDR3 DNA: TGTGCCAGCAGTTTACCCACTAGAGGTAATGAGCAGTTCTTC. Amino acids: CASSLPTRGNEQFF.

Details on this clone: A far larger clone is one nucleotide away, so this likely arose from a read error. The genes are TRBV30 and TRBJ2-2, with D unresolved. Germline V CDR1 and CDR2: GTSNPN, SVGIG (reference sequence). Deletions cut 3 bases from V and 5 bases from J, with 13 bases between. The CDR3 contains 14 residues. CDR3 sequence: CAWRRLGLTGELFF. The CDR3 nucleotides are TGTGCCTGGAGGCGGCTAGGTTTGACCGGGGAGCTGTTTTTT.

This clone was seen only a few times. The rearrangement uses TRBV4-1 and TRBJ2-7; the match to TRBD1 covers 7 bases. J lost 4 bases, V lost 1 base, and 10 bases had no gene match. The CDR3 runs 16 residues. The germline V gene has CDR1 MGHRA and CDR2 YSYEKL. The CDR3 DNA reads TGCGCCAGCAGCCAAGCTCCGGGACAGTCGTTATACGAGCAGTACTTC. As protein: CASSQAPGQSLYEQYF.

This clone was detected only a few times. This chain uses TRBV6-6 with TRBJ2-1, with 12 positions matching TRBD2. Trimming cost V 6 bases and J 6 bases; bases outside gene matches: 3. The CDR3 has 14 residues. Germline V lookup: CDR1 MNHNY, CDR2 SVGAGI (reference sequence). CDR3 residues: CASRLAGGSNEQFF. The CDR3 region has the DNA TGTGCCAGCAGACTAGCGGGAGGATCCAATGAGCAGTTCTTC.

This clone has only a few counts. J is TRBJ2-7 and V is TRBV29-1; either TRBD1 or TRBD2 may fit D (7 bases each). Trimming cost V 6 bases and J 4 bases, with 13 bases left between them. In germline, CDR1 is SQVTM, CDR2 ANQGSEA. This CDR3 contains 12 residues. The CDR3 protein is CSVRGGSYEQYF. In DNA form, the CDR3 reads TGCAGCGTCAGGGGGGGGAGTTACGAGCAGTACTTC.

This clone appeared a few times. V gene TRBV15 combines with J gene TRBJ2-7; TRBD1 or TRBD2 may be the D gene (6 bases each). Deletions cut 1 base from V and 1 base from J, with 14 bases between. The CDR3 extends over 16 amino acids. CDR1 LNHNV and CDR2 YYDKDF come from the germline V gene (reference sequence). The CDR3 DNA is TGTGCCACCAGCAGAGGAGAGGGGGGTGGTTCCTACGAGCAGTACTTC. Protein sequence: CATSRGEGGGSYEQYF.

This rearrangement joins TRBV19 to TRBJ2-7; D may match TRBD1 or TRBD2 (5 bases each). CDR3 length: 13 residues. V lost 5 bases to trimming and J lost 11 bases, with 19 bases between them. Germline lookup yields CDR1 LNHDA and CDR2 SQIVND (reference sequence). The CDR3 is CASSFSPRDHKYF. The CDR3, as DNA: TGTGCCAGTAGTTTCTCCCCCCGGGACCACAAGTACTTC.